The sequence of this T cell receptor beta chain was determined in a study of T cells in Graves' hyperthyroidism and ophthalmopathy. What was amplified from RNA transcripts were TCR beta CDR3 regions. The HTBI primer set drove a first-round RT-PCR of the TCR CDR3. TCRdb ran MiXCR on the multiplex PCR reads and lists one entry per CDR3 protein. The top ten clones hold about 5% of a sample with approximately 420,000 distinct CDR3 sequences, approximately 15% of them seen once. An absence of ophthalmopathy progression within 18 months meant stable Graves' hyperthyroidism. Hyperthyroidism had been newly diagnosed in patients aged 18 to 65, and its duration was under 2 months. Diagnoses were made from clinical symptoms, serum measures (thyroxine and TRAb), thyroid ultrasound and orbital computed tomography. The PBMCs were taken from over 9.5 ml of fresh peripheral blood. V dropped 3 bases and J dropped 4; count of bases not matched to a gene: 14. The CDR3 has 17 residues. CDR1 and CDR2 from the germline V gene are LGHNA and YNFKEQ.

This TCR was recovered from a woman aged 18-29 years with Graves' hyperthyroidism. Sequencing input: blood. The chain combines TRBV4-2 with TRBJ2-7; 8 nucleotides match TRBD1. The CDR3 is CASSHGGGRGRRYEQYF. The CDR3 DNA reads as TGTGCCAGCAGCCATGGAGGGGGCAGGGGGCGCCGATACGAGCAGTACTTC.